A selection of T cell receptor beta chains follows, all from one sample in a study of T cell responses to AZD1222 COVID-19 vaccine. Some clones are missing from TCRdb's copy, which holds only in-frame ones; the method was immunoSEQ multiplex PCR. The sample holds 40,000 to 50,000 clones, approximately 80% seen once. The sequencing used peripheral blood, collected 28 days after the second AZD1222 dose. Receptor source: an adult who received the AZD1222 COVID-19 vaccine. Both conserved end residues are part of each CDR3. D genes are given only for firm matches. Clone size is not always given. Where it is, it says once, few, many or a class for expanded clones.

j_gene: TRBJ2-5; v_gene: TRBV4-2; abundance: once; d_gene: .; CDR3aa: CASSPVGGGETQYF; CDR3nt: TGTGCCAGCAGCCCGGTGGGGGGCGGGGAGACCCAGTACTTC
j_gene: TRBJ2-5; v_gene: TRBV18; abundance: few; d_gene: .; CDR3aa: CASSQRAGREETQYF; CDR3nt: TGTGCCAGCTCACAACGGGCAGGCCGCGAAGAGACCCAGTACTTC
j_gene: TRBJ1-6; v_gene: TRBV7-8; abundance: .; d_gene: .; CDR3aa: CASSLDGSNSPLHF; CDR3nt: TGTGCCAGCAGCTTAGACGGTTCCAATTCACCCCTCCACTTT
j_gene: TRBJ1-2; v_gene: TRBV4-2; abundance: .; d_gene: TRBD1; CDR3aa: CASRGDRDNYGYTF; CDR3nt: TGTGCCAGCAGGGGGGACAGGGACAACTATGGCTACACCTTC
j_gene: TRBJ1-1; v_gene: TRBV29-1; abundance: .; d_gene: .; CDR3aa: CSVLYGGRPEAFF; CDR3nt: TGCAGCGTTCTCTACGGTGGGAGGCCTGAAGCTTTCTTT
j_gene: TRBJ1-2; v_gene: TRBV3-1/TRBV3-2; abundance: .; d_gene: .; CDR3aa: CASSQRGLMNYGYTF; CDR3nt: TGTGCCAGCAGCCAAAGAGGGCTCATGAACTATGGCTACACCTTC
j_gene: TRBJ2-2; v_gene: TRBV19; abundance: once; d_gene: .; CDR3aa: CATLAPGTTNTGELFF; CDR3nt: TGTGCCACCCTAGCACCCGGGACAACGAACACCGGGGAGCTGTTTTTT
j_gene: TRBJ1-1; v_gene: TRBV5-4; abundance: .; d_gene: .; CDR3aa: CASSLEVLNTEAFF; CDR3nt: TGTGCCAGCAGCTTGGAAGTTTTGAACACTGAAGCTTTCTTT
j_gene: TRBJ2-3; v_gene: TRBV7-3; abundance: .; d_gene: TRBD2; CDR3aa: CASSPGLVSDTQYF; CDR3nt: TGTGCCAGCAGCCCCGGACTAGTTTCAGATACGCAGTATTTT
j_gene: TRBJ2-3; v_gene: TRBV24-1; abundance: .; d_gene: .; CDR3aa: CATGQDAADTQYF; CDR3nt: TGTGCCACCGGCCAGGATGCCGCGGATACGCAGTATTTT
j_gene: TRBJ2-7; v_gene: TRBV7-6; abundance: .; d_gene: TRBD2; CDR3aa: CASSSELSSGPSSYEQYF; CDR3nt: TGTGCCAGCAGCTCGGAACTCTCTAGCGGGCCATCCTCCTACGAGCAGTACTTC
j_gene: TRBJ2-3; v_gene: TRBV11-3; abundance: .; d_gene: TRBD1; CDR3aa: CASSRSVRGSGTDTQYF; CDR3nt: TGTGCCAGCAGCCGATCGGTCAGGGGGTCAGGCACAGATACGCAGTATTTT
j_gene: TRBJ2-6; v_gene: TRBV9; abundance: once; d_gene: .; CDR3aa: CASSVLQGTLPGANVLTF; CDR3nt: TGTGCCAGCAGCGTACTCCAGGGAACCCTTCCCGGGGCCAACGTCCTGACTTTC
j_gene: TRBJ2-1; v_gene: TRBV5-1; abundance: .; d_gene: .; CDR3aa: CASSLGGEGRSYNEQFF; CDR3nt: TGCGCCAGCAGCTTGGGCGGAGAGGGCCGCTCCTACAATGAGCAGTTCTTC
j_gene: TRBJ2-1; v_gene: TRBV15; abundance: .; d_gene: TRBD2; CDR3aa: CATSRDLASGGSWNEQFF; CDR3nt: TGTGCCACCAGCAGAGATCTAGCTAGCGGGGGATCGTGGAATGAGCAGTTCTTC
j_gene: TRBJ1-1; v_gene: TRBV3-1/TRBV3-2; abundance: once; d_gene: TRBD1; CDR3aa: CASSQGGTGDTEAFF; CDR3nt: TGTGCCAGCAGCCAAGGGGGGACAGGGGACACTGAAGCTTTCTTT
j_gene: TRBJ2-7; v_gene: TRBV6-5; abundance: .; d_gene: .; CDR3aa: CASSSRRGNEQYF; CDR3nt: TGTGCCAGCAGTTCCCGACGTGGAAACGAGCAGTACTTC
j_gene: TRBJ2-7; v_gene: TRBV7-9; abundance: .; d_gene: .; CDR3aa: CASSLRQGRVNEQYF; CDR3nt: TGTGCCAGCAGCTTGAGACAGGGGAGGGTTAACGAGCAGTACTTC
j_gene: TRBJ2-7; v_gene: TRBV3-1/TRBV3-2; abundance: .; d_gene: .; CDR3aa: CASSQGTESFFFYEQYF; CDR3nt: TGTGCCAGCAGCCAAGGGACAGAAAGTTTTTTCTTCTACGAGCAGTACTTC
j_gene: TRBJ1-6; v_gene: TRBV3-1/TRBV3-2; abundance: .; d_gene: .; CDR3aa: CASSQGGDSPLHF; CDR3nt: TGTGCCAGCAGCCAAGGGGGGGATTCACCCCTCCACTTT
j_gene: TRBJ1-6; v_gene: TRBV14; abundance: .; d_gene: .; CDR3aa: CASSQLTWENSPLHF; CDR3nt: TGTGCCAGCAGTCAACTTACTTGGGAAAATTCACCCCTCCACTTT
j_gene: TRBJ1-1; v_gene: TRBV9; abundance: .; d_gene: TRBD1; CDR3aa: CASSRQLRGDRGGTEAFF; CDR3nt: TGTGCCAGCAGCCGGCAGTTGAGAGGGGACAGGGGTGGAACTGAAGCTTTCTTT
j_gene: TRBJ2-1; v_gene: TRBV7-9; abundance: .; d_gene: TRBD1; CDR3aa: CASSPKPGTGEPNEQFF; CDR3nt: TGTGCCAGCAGCCCAAAACCCGGGACAGGGGAGCCCAATGAGCAGTTCTTC
j_gene: TRBJ2-7; v_gene: TRBV11-2; abundance: .; d_gene: .; CDR3aa: CASSLIGMTYEQYF; CDR3nt: TGTGCCAGCAGCTTAATAGGGATGACCTACGAGCAGTACTTC
j_gene: TRBJ1-2; v_gene: TRBV19; abundance: .; d_gene: .; CDR3aa: CASSDFGGRDYGYTF; CDR3nt: TGTGCCAGTAGTGACTTCGGGGGCAGGGACTATGGCTACACCTTC
j_gene: TRBJ1-6; v_gene: TRBV4-2; abundance: .; d_gene: .; CDR3aa: CASSPEYVTSPLHF; CDR3nt: TGTGCCAGCAGCCCCGAATACGTAACTTCACCCCTCCACTTT
j_gene: TRBJ2-7; v_gene: TRBV19; abundance: .; d_gene: .; CDR3aa: CASSIGGGSYEQYF; CDR3nt: TGTGCCAGTAGTATAGGGGGCGGCTCCTACGAGCAGTACTTC